This TCR beta chain was observed in a study of cytomegalovirus exposure and HLA in healthy donors. The CDR3 loop spans 13 amino acids. Unmatched junction bases numbered 2, after V lost 4 bases and J lost 6 bases. CDR1 and CDR2 (germline): SGHRS, YFSETQ. PCR primers comprised 60 Vbeta and 13 Jbeta primers. Clones were sequenced by immunoSEQ multiplex PCR, and TCRdb holds only the in-frame ones, with some missing. The sample lists 200,000 or so clones, over 80% occurring once. At sampling all donors were nominally healthy, likely with unrecorded immune exposures. This rearrangement joins TRBV5-1 to TRBJ2-2, with 8 bases that match TRBD2. This sequence originates from a boy younger than 10 in good health and CMV-seronegative. The sample was PBMCs. DNA of the CDR3: TGCGCCAGCAGCCCGGGAGGGGCCGGGGAGCTGTTTTTT. Protein sequence: CASSPGGAGELFF.